Listed here are 2 T cell receptor beta chains from one sample, sequenced in a study of OX40 agonist ivuxolimab in advanced cancers. The assay was immunoSEQ multiplex PCR, and TCRdb's table has in-frame clones only and misses some. The sample consists of about 23,000 clones, about 83% of them appearing once. Sequenced here: CD4+ or CD8+ T cells sorted from blood, sampled in a trial of the OX40 agonist ivuxolimab. The receptors originated from an adult with an advanced solid tumor such as melanoma, head and neck, liver or kidney cancer.

This rearrangement joins TRBV7-6 to TRBJ2-2; D possibly corresponds to TRBD2 (5 bases). Germline assignment: CDR1 SGHVS and CDR2 FNYEAQ. V lost 4 bases and J 0 bases, leaving 9 bases between the germline ends. The CDR3 is 15 residues long. CDR3 in DNA: TGTGCCAGCAGCTCCCGGGGAGCGAACACCGGGGAGCTGTTTTTT. Translation gives CASSSRGANTGELFF.

The count of this clone is one. The V gene is TRBV5-6, the J gene TRBJ1-1, with D uncertain. Germline CDR1 SGHDT, CDR2 YYEEEE. The CDR3 is 13 residues long. Trimming pared 7 bases from V and 6 bases from J, leaving 16 bases between. CDR3 bases: TGTGCCAGCTTCGCCTCAGGCTATTCTGAAGCTTTCTTT. It is translated as CASFASGYSEAFF.